Below, one TCR beta chain is given with its context. The antigen is unknown. The entry originates in a study of persistence of HIV-infected CD4 T cells. In germline, CDR1 is MGHRA, CDR2 YSYEKL. The CDR3 has 16 amino acids. V gave up 4 bases and J gave up 5 bases; unmatched junction bases: 10. Stimulation used around 9.1 ug/mL lysate from CMV-infected fibroblasts. Memory cells lacking CD40L and CD69 with high CD45RO were sorted. Donors were HIV-1-infected adults who began suppressive ART during chronic infection. Donors had CD4+ T cell counts above 400 cells/uL and were CMV-seropositive. The libraries were made with immunoSEQ version 4 in survey mode. Genomic DNA was diluted to 10 ng/uL, up to about 1 ug per sample. Profiled with immunoSEQ multiplex PCR; TCRdb holds only in-frame clones, not every one. The table shows tens of thousands of clones, with 75% to 90% occurring only once. Study-wide findings and caveats: Rare CMV-responding cells carrying HIV-1 proviruses were not analyzed separately for TCR.

V usage is TRBV4-1 and J usage is TRBJ1-4; TRBD1 matches 7 bases. The sequence came from an adult man with HIV who was CMV-seropositive. Specimen: CD4+ T cells sorted from PBMCs after approximately 19-hour stimulation, collected from a patient who received antiretroviral therapy. CDR3 residues: CASSRGQAARNEKLFF. CDR3 coding DNA: TGCGCCAGCAGCCGCGGACAGGCCGCAAGGAATGAAAAACTGTTTTTT.